The rows below give T cell receptor beta chains drawn from one sample of a study of cytomegalovirus exposure and HLA in healthy donors. The table came from immunoSEQ multiplex PCR; TCRdb's copy has only in-frame clones and leaves some out. Of over 150,000 clones in the sample, about 86% were seen once. The material sequenced was PBMCs. Source of these receptors: a woman aged 30 to 39 in good health and CMV-seronegative. Both conserved end residues are part of each CDR3. The D gene is left open where the match is weak. Clone size, where shown, is once, few, many, or a class for clones that have expanded.

NA | TRBJ2-1 | TRBV5-4 | TRBD1 | CASSFGTGAAYNEQFF | TGTGCCAGCAGCTTTGGGACAGGGGCGGCCTACAATGAGCAGTTCTTC
once | TRBJ1-4 | TRBV28 | TRBD1 | CASSYRQGEDEKLFF | TGTGCCAGCAGTTATCGACAGGGGGAAGATGAAAAACTGTTTTTT
NA | TRBJ1-5 | TRBV2 | NA | CASSEEDRGNQPQHF | TGTGCCAGCAGTGAAGAGGACAGAGGAAATCAGCCCCAGCATTTT
few | TRBJ2-2 | TRBV5-6 | NA | CASSERALSNTGELFF | TGTGCCAGCAGCGAGAGGGCCCTATCGAACACCGGGGAGCTGTTTTTT
once | TRBJ1-4 | TRBV5-1 | TRBD1 | CASSPRGTGGHSNEKLFF | TGCGCCAGCAGCCCGCGAGGGACAGGGGGCCATTCGAATGAAAAACTGTTTTTT
NA | TRBJ2-1 | TRBV11-3 | TRBD2 | CASSSGLAYNEQFF | TGTGCCAGCAGCTCGGGACTAGCCTACAATGAGCAGTTCTTC
NA | TRBJ2-7 | TRBV5-4 | TRBD1 | CASSGDRGYEQYF | TGTGCCAGCAGCGGGGACAGGGGCTACGAGCAGTACTTC
NA | TRBJ2-7 | TRBV7-2 | TRBD2 | CASSQRGDSYEQYF | TGTGCCAGCAGCCAGCGGGGGGACTCCTACGAGCAGTACTTC
NA | TRBJ1-1 | TRBV13 | NA | CASSLSTGKNTEAFF | TGTGCCAGCAGCTTAAGTACAGGGAAGAACACTGAAGCTTTCTTT
NA | TRBJ2-3 | TRBV21-1 | NA | CASSSGTSGGGTTDTQYF | TGTGCCAGCAGCTCCGGGACTAGCGGGGGAGGGACCACAGATACGCAGTATTTT
NA | TRBJ1-1 | TRBV5-8 | TRBD1 | CASSFLSPPGGPAFF | TGTGCCAGCAGCTTTTTAAGCCCCCCAGGGGGCCCAGCTTTCTTT
NA | TRBJ1-4 | TRBV4-3 | TRBD1 | CASSQLTGGNEKLFF | TGCGCCAGCAGCCAACTAACAGGGGGCAACGAAAAACTGTTTTTT
NA | TRBJ1-5 | TRBV19 | NA | CASSMSRVQPQHF | TGTGCCAGTAGTATGAGCAGGGTTCAGCCCCAGCATTTT
NA | TRBJ2-7 | TRBV6-6 | TRBD1 | CASTIGTESYEQYF | TGTGCCAGTACTATCGGGACAGAATCCTACGAGCAGTACTTC
NA | TRBJ1-5 | TRBV27 | TRBD1 | CASSSGGWQPQHF | TGTGCCAGCAGTTCAGGGGGTTGGCAGCCCCAGCATTTT
once | TRBJ1-1 | TRBV7-9 | NA | CASSPPWNTEAFF | TGTGCCAGCAGCCCCCCTTGGAACACTGAAGCTTTCTTT
NA | TRBJ2-7 | TRBV7-2 | TRBD1 | CASSYRQGIHEQYF | TGTGCCAGCAGCTACCGACAGGGGATACACGAGCAGTACTTC
NA | TRBJ1-1 | TRBV7-8 | TRBD1 | CASSIRQGADTEAFF | TGTGCCAGCAGCATTAGACAGGGGGCGGACACTGAAGCTTTCTTT
NA | TRBJ2-1 | TRBV28 | TRBD2 | CASWTSGRLDYEQFF | TGTGCCAGCTGGACTAGCGGCAGGTTAGATTATGAGCAGTTCTTC
once | TRBJ2-3 | TRBV27 | TRBD2 | CASRTAGGPTDTQYF | TGTGCCAGCAGGACAGCGGGGGGGCCTACAGATACGCAGTATTTT
NA | TRBJ1-2 | TRBV28 | TRBD1 | CASKISGTGNYGYTF | TGTGCCAGCAAAATATCCGGGACAGGGAACTATGGCTACACCTTC
NA | TRBJ2-2 | TRBV18 | TRBD2 | CASSPFDSGGNTGELFF | TGTGCCAGCTCACCATTTGATAGCGGGGGAAACACCGGGGAGCTGTTTTTT
NA | TRBJ2-1 | TRBV7-2 | TRBD1 | CASSFGTGGANEQFF | TGTGCCAGCAGCTTTGGGACAGGGGGCGCGAATGAGCAGTTCTTC
NA | TRBJ1-2 | TRBV27 | NA | CASSPFPGDYGYTF | TGTGCCAGCAGCCCTTTCCCAGGGGACTATGGCTACACCTTC
NA | TRBJ1-1 | TRBV6-1 | TRBD1 | CASSRGGWNTEAFF | TGTGCCAGCAGCCGAGGGGGCTGGAACACTGAAGCTTTCTTT
NA | TRBJ2-1 | TRBV6-1 | TRBD2 | CASRLGLADYNEQFF | TGTGCCAGCAGGTTGGGACTAGCGGACTACAATGAGCAGTTCTTC
NA | TRBJ2-1 | TRBV7-2 | TRBD2 | CASSAYTSGSYNEQFF | TGTGCCAGCAGCGCCTATACTAGCGGGTCCTACAATGAGCAGTTCTTC
NA | TRBJ2-7 | TRBV6-5 | TRBD2 | CASSFGRGGYEQYF | TGTGCCAGCAGTTTTGGACGGGGGGGCTACGAGCAGTACTTC
NA | TRBJ2-7 | TRBV4-2 | TRBD2 | CASSQEREGFYEQYF | TGTGCCAGCAGCCAAGAACGGGAGGGCTTCTACGAGCAGTACTTC
NA | TRBJ2-1 | TRBV7-2 | TRBD2 | CASSLAASGGNEQFF | TGTGCCAGCAGCTTAGCGGCTAGCGGGGGAAATGAGCAGTTCTTC
NA | TRBJ2-1 | TRBV18 | TRBD2 | CASSVVAGEGNEQFF | TGTGCCAGCTCAGTCGTAGCGGGAGAGGGAAATGAGCAGTTCTTC
NA | TRBJ2-7 | TRBV9 | TRBD2 | CASSAGGRSSYEQYF | TGTGCCAGCAGTGCGGGGGGACGGAGCTCCTACGAGCAGTACTTC
NA | TRBJ2-7 | TRBV27 | NA | CASSLAGVNEQYF | TGTGCCAGCAGTTTAGCAGGGGTTAACGAGCAGTACTTC
NA | TRBJ2-7 | TRBV6-6 | NA | CASRPDSSYEQYF | TGTGCCAGCAGGCCCGACAGCTCCTACGAGCAGTACTTC
NA | TRBJ2-6 | TRBV7-2 | NA | CASSFAGANGLTF | TGTGCCAGCAGCTTTGCTGGGGCCAACGGCCTGACTTTC
many | TRBJ2-1 | TRBV9 | TRBD2 | CASSVSGGNNEQFF | TGTGCCAGCAGCGTTAGCGGGGGGAACAATGAGCAGTTCTTC
NA | TRBJ2-5 | TRBV28 | TRBD2 | CASSRGLAGGGETQYF | TGTGCCAGCAGTCGCGGACTAGCGGGGGGAGGAGAGACCCAGTACTTC
NA | TRBJ2-7 | TRBV6-5 | NA | CASSYLAGPYEQYF | TGTGCCAGCAGTTACCTTGCAGGGCCATACGAGCAGTACTTC
few | TRBJ2-7 | TRBV5-1 | NA | CASSLAQGGYEQYF | TGCGCCAGCAGCTTGGCCCAGGGCGGCTACGAGCAGTACTTC
NA | TRBJ1-1 | TRBV7-9 | NA | CSSSPKTEAFF | TGTTCCAGCAGCCCCAAAACTGAAGCTTTCTTT
NA | TRBJ2-7 | TRBV5-1 | NA | CASSLLSGEKPYEQYF | TGCGCCAGCAGCTTACTGTCGGGGGAAAAACCCTACGAGCAGTACTTC
NA | TRBJ2-2 | TRBV4-1 | TRBD2 | CASSHRGLAGGNTGELFF | TGCGCCAGCAGCCACAGGGGGCTAGCGGGAGGGAACACCGGGGAGCTGTTTTTT
NA | TRBJ2-1 | TRBV28 | NA | CASSPLTENNEQFF | TGTGCCAGCAGTCCATTGACAGAGAACAATGAGCAGTTCTTC
NA | TRBJ2-5 | TRBV7-7 | NA | CASSTDSQETQYF | TGTGCCAGCAGCACGGACAGTCAAGAGACCCAGTACTTC
few | TRBJ2-3 | TRBV7-2 | TRBD2 | CASSPGLAGAEADTQYF | TGTGCCAGCAGCCCAGGATTAGCGGGAGCCGAGGCAGATACGCAGTATTTT
NA | TRBJ2-7 | TRBV19 | NA | CASSIDPAGYEQYF | TGTGCCAGTAGTATAGATCCAGCGGGCTACGAGCAGTACTTC
NA | TRBJ2-5 | TRBV19 | TRBD1 | CASRGGDARETQYF | TGCGCCAGCAGAGGGGGCGACGCGCGAGAGACCCAGTACTTC
NA | TRBJ2-5 | TRBV7-9 | NA | CASSLNLGETQYF | TGTGCCAGCAGCTTGAATCTCGGAGAGACCCAGTACTTC
few | TRBJ2-7 | TRBV18 | TRBD1 | CASSPHDRGEQYF | TGTGCCAGCTCACCCCATGACAGGGGCGAGCAGTACTTC
NA | TRBJ1-2 | TRBV4-3 | TRBD1 | CASSQTGELGYTF | TGCGCCAGCAGCCAGACAGGGGAGTTAGGCTACACCTTC
NA | TRBJ1-1 | TRBV2 | NA | CASSVVEAFF | TGTGCCAGCAGTGTAGTGGAAGCTTTCTTT
once | TRBJ2-3 | TRBV7-9 | NA | CASSLAFLGARPDTQYF | TGTGCCAGCAGCTTAGCTTTTTTGGGGGCTAGGCCAGATACGCAGTATTTT
NA | TRBJ1-5 | TRBV5-8 | NA | CASSSELTVSNQPQHF | TGTGCCAGCAGCTCCGAACTGACAGTTAGCAATCAGCCCCAGCATTTT
NA | TRBJ2-1 | TRBV28 | TRBD2 | CASSLAGGGGEQFF | TGTGCCAGCAGTCTAGCGGGAGGGGGGGGTGAGCAGTTCTTC
NA | TRBJ2-7 | TRBV2 | NA | CASRDTGSYYEQYF | TGTGCCAGCAGGGATACCGGGAGCTACTACGAGCAGTACTTC